This passage covers 9 T cell receptor beta chains from one sample sequenced in a study of cytotoxic CD8 clonotypes in ibrutinib-treated CLL. The table came from immunoSEQ multiplex PCR; TCRdb's copy has only in-frame clones and leaves some out. Among hundreds of thousands of clones listed, roughly 67% were seen once. This sample comprised PBMCs, obtained after 36 months of ibrutinib treatment. Receptor source: a human donor with chronic lymphocytic leukemia.

The CDR3 protein is CASSGNSHVSLPGIYGYTF. In DNA form, the CDR3 reads TGTGCCAGCAGTGGTAACTCGCATGTCAGCCTCCCCGGGATCTATGGCTACACCTTC. J is TRBJ1-2 and V is TRBV2; no clear D. Trimming cost V 4 bases and J 4 bases, with 28 bases left between them. The CDR3 is 19 residues long. From germline, CDR1 is SNHLY and CDR2 FYNNEI.

The chain's CDR3 is CSGSTGGTETQYF. The CDR3 DNA follows: TGCAGCGGTTCAACAGGGGGAACGGAGACCCAGTACTTC. The gene calls are TRBV29-1 and TRBJ2-5; 8 bases match TRBD1. After removal of 7 bases from V and 5 bases from J, the junction contained 9 bases not matched to a gene. This CDR3 is 13 amino acids long. CDR1 is SQVTM, CDR2 ANQGSEA, per germline.

The rearrangement joins TRBV28 to TRBJ1-5, with unresolved D. The germline gives CDR1 MDHEN, CDR2 SYDVKM. V was clipped by 8 bases and J by 1 base, with 6 bases between them. There are 12 residues in the CDR3. Here the CDR3 reads CASCRSNQPQHF. The CDR3 DNA reads as TGTGCCAGCTGTCGGAGCAATCAGCCCCAGCATTTT. Variable domain in full (rest from reference TRBV28 and TRBJ1-5): DVKVTQSSRYLVKRTGEKVFLECVQDMDHENMFWYRQDPGLGLRLIYFSYDVKMKEKGDIPEGYSVSREKKERFSLILESASTNQTSMYLCASCRSNQPQHFGDGTRLSIL.

The CDR3 loop is CASSKDFPGTGGRISTDTQYF. CDR3 DNA: TGTGCCAGCAGCAAAGATTTTCCCGGGACAGGGGGCCGAATTAGCACAGATACGCAGTATTTT. The chain is built from TRBV21-1 and TRBJ2-3; the D call of TRBD1 is as the table states it, not checked on the DNA. TRBV21-1 is a known pseudogene. This CDR3 has 21 residues.

The V call is TRBV5-1, the J call TRBJ2-7; a possible D gene is TRBD2 (5 bases). The V and J ends lost 3 bases and 6 bases respectively, with 10 bases between them. CDR1 SGHRS and CDR2 YFSETQ come from the germline V gene. The CDR3 covers 12 residues. The CDR3 coding sequence is TGCGCCAGCAGCTCATGGACTGGCGAGCAGTACTTC. This codes for CASSSWTGEQYF.

This rearrangement joins TRBV25-1 to TRBJ1-4; D is possibly TRBD1 (6 bases). CDR1 and CDR2 from the germline V gene are MGHDK and SYGVNS. The V and J ends lost 6 bases and 5 bases respectively, with 13 bases between them. The length of the CDR3 is 14 residues. CDR3 coding DNA: TGTGCCAGCAGAGCGACAGGAGGAAATGAAAAACTGTTTTTT. The encoded protein is CASRATGGNEKLFF.

The chain uses TRBV28 and TRBJ1-4; D gene uncertain. V was trimmed by 5 bases and J by 5 bases, leaving 12 bases between them. Germline CDR1 reads MDHEN; CDR2 reads SYDVKM. The CDR3 is made up of 14 amino acids. In nucleotides, the CDR3 is TGTGCCAGCAGTATCTCGGCACCCAATGAAAAACTGTTTTTT. Translated, it gives CASSISAPNEKLFF.

V is TRBV28 and J is TRBJ2-5; the D gene is possibly TRBD2 (6 bases). V lost 5 bases to trimming and J lost 5 bases, with 18 bases between them. The CDR3 runs 15 residues. Germline V CDR1 and CDR2: MDHEN, SYDVKM. The CDR3 protein is CASSGWSGVEETQYF. The CDR3, as DNA: TGTGCCAGCAGTGGGTGGTCGGGAGTGGAGGAGACCCAGTACTTC.

The V gene is TRBV9, the J gene TRBJ2-5, with a tentative D call TRBD2 (6 bases). Looked up from germline, CDR1 is SGDLS and CDR2 is YYNGEE. The V gene lost 4 bases and the J gene lost 4 bases, with 11 bases spanning the gap. This CDR3 comprises 13 residues. CDR3 in amino acids: CASSRFGGETQYF. CDR3 bases: TGTGCCAGCAGCCGATTCGGGGGAGAGACCCAGTACTTC.